The 6 T cell receptor beta chains in this list originate from one sample, sequenced in a study of T cell repertoires in cytomegalovirus infection. MiXCR, applied by TCRdb to the reads, yields one record per CDR3 protein. The sample consists of 630,000 or so distinct CDR3 sequences, around 24% of them appearing once. Sequenced input: CD8+ T cells from PBMCs. The receptor source for this set is a human donor in good health (CMV status not recorded). Some clones in this sample may be carry-over from other donors' samples.

This clonotype appeared a few times. This chain uses TRBV4-1 with TRBJ2-7; 8 nucleotides match TRBD1. This CDR3 has 18 amino acids. J was trimmed by 5 bases and V by 0 bases; bases with no gene match: 15. The V gene's germline CDR1 is MGHRA and CDR2 YSYEKL. The CDR3 DNA is TGCGCCAGCAGCCAAGACCCTCTGCCCGGGACAGGCCCGGACGAGCAGTACTTC. Translating gives CASSQDPLPGTGPDEQYF.

The chain has TRBV7-9 and TRBJ2-5; TRBD1 aligns across 7 bases. The trim removed 5 bases at V and 4 bases at J, leaving 7 bases unmatched. CDR1 and CDR2 from the germline V gene are SEHNR and FQNEAQ (reference sequence). The CDR3 is made up of 14 amino acids. The CDR3 loop reads CASSRDSGGETQYF. CDR3 nucleotides: TGTGCCAGCAGCCGGGACAGTGGGGGAGAGACCCAGTACTTC.

The V call is TRBV7-8, the J call TRBJ1-4; D is unresolved. This CDR3 has 17 amino acids. Trimming removed 2 bases from V and 2 bases from J, with 15 bases in between. Germline loops: CDR1 SGHVS, CDR2 FQNEAQ. The CDR3 reads CASSLRALEDTNEKLFF. In nucleotides, the CDR3 is TGTGCCAGCAGCTTACGCGCTTTAGAGGATACTAATGAAAAACTGTTTTTT.

This clonotype came up a few times. The V call is TRBV6-2 or TRBV6-3, the J call TRBJ2-7; D may correspond to TRBD1 or TRBD2 (6 bases each). From germline, CDR1 is MNHEY and CDR2 SVGEGT. The CDR3 contains 16 residues. The V end was cut by 0 bases, the J end by 3 bases, with 15 bases between. CDR3 DNA sequence: TGTGCCAGCAGTTACTCGAAGAGTCGGGGGCACTACGAGCAGTACGTC. Amino acids: CASSYSKSRGHYEQYV.

This clonotype was observed a few times. The chain recombines TRBV20-1 with TRBJ2-4, with a tentative D call TRBD1 (6 bases). Deletions cut 3 bases from V and 3 bases from J, with 15 bases between. Germline V gene lookup returns CDR1 DFQATT and CDR2 SNEGSKA (reference sequence). The CDR3 runs 15 residues. The CDR3 nucleotides read TGCAGTGCTAGGGATCCGGGACAAGTCAAAAACATTCAGTACTTC. It codes for CSARDPGQVKNIQYF.

There are a few counts of this clonotype. This chain connects TRBV20-1 to TRBJ2-1; TRBD2 might be the D (5 bases). Per germline, CDR1 DFQATT and CDR2 SNEGSKA (reference sequence). The CDR3 is 17 residues long. The V end was cut by 0 bases, the J end by 0 bases, with 15 bases between. The CDR3 DNA reads as TGCAGTGCTAGAGATCAAGCGGTAGGATCCTCCTACAATGAGCAGTTCTTC. Its translation is CSARDQAVGSSYNEQFF.